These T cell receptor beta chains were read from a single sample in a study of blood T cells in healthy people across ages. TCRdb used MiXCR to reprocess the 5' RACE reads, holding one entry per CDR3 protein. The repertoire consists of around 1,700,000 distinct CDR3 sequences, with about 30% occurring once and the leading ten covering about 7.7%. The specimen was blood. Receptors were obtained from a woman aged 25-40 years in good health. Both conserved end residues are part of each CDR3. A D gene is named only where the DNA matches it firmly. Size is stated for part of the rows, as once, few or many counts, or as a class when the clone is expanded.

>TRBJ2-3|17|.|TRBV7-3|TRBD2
CASSSGLAGVNTDTQYF
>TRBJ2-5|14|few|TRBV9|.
CASSIPDGAETQYF
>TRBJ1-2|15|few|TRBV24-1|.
CATSDPDRPYCGYTF
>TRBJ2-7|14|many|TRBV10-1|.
CASGTGTSIHEQYF
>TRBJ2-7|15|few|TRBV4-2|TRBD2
CASSPTSGGNYEQYF
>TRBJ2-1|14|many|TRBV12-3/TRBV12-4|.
CASSQRLGVNEQFF
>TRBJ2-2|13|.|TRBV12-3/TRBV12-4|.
CVSSSPPGGELFF
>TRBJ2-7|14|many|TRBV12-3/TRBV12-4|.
CASSSRGVIDEQYF
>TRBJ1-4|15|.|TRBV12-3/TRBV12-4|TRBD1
CASSMMTGFNEKLFF
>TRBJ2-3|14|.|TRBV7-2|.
CASPPPSTPDRQYF
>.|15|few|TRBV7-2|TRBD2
CASSYGTSGFYEQYF
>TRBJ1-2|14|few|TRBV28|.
CASRRDLRNYGYTF
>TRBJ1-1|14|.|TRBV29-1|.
CSVESSGHLTEAFF
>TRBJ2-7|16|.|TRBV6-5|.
CASSYSGRGGSYEQYF
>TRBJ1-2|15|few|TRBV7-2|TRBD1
CASSLEGYRGGGYTF
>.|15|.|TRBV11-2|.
CASSLDHTGYNEQYF
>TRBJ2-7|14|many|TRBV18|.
CASSLGTGYYEQYF
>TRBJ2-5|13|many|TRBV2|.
CASRVEIRETQYF
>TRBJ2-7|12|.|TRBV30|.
CAWGRESYEQYF
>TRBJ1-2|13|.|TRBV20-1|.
CSARPGIDYGYTF
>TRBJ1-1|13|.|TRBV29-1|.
CSARRYVNTEAFF
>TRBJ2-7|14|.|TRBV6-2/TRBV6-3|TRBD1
CANSSGQVTYEQYF
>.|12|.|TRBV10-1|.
CASSGPPGEQYF